Listed below are T cell receptor beta chains from one sample, sequenced in a study of blood T cell repertoires in COVID-19. The assay was immunoSEQ multiplex PCR, and TCRdb's table has in-frame clones only and misses some. The sample records about 57,000 clones, around 80% being singletons. The specimen was peripheral blood. These receptors all come from a woman aged 55-70 years with acute or convalescent COVID-19. The CDR3 runs from the conserved cysteine through the conserved F or W. The D gene is left open where the match is weak. The listing skips clone size in some rows; elsewhere it reads once, few, many or a size class.

clone size	V gene	J gene	D gene	CDR3 protein	CDR3 DNA
.	TRBV18	TRBJ1-2	TRBD1	CASSTDRGPYGYTF	TGTGCCAGCTCAACGGACAGGGGACCCTATGGCTACACCTTC
.	TRBV5-1	TRBJ2-7	TRBD1	CASSAMAGGAYEQYF	TGCGCCAGCAGCGCCATGGCAGGGGGCGCCTACGAGCAGTACTTC
.	TRBV6-1	TRBJ1-5	.	CASSDGERNQPQHF	TGTGCCAGCAGTGATGGGGAGAGAAATCAGCCCCAGCATTTT
.	TRBV5-1	TRBJ1-5	.	CASRTGDNQPQHF	TGCGCCAGCCGAACGGGGGATAATCAGCCCCAGCATTTT
.	TRBV5-1	TRBJ1-3	.	CASSLARVSGNTIYF	TGCGCCAGCAGCTTAGCACGAGTCTCTGGAAACACCATATATTTT
once	TRBV9	TRBJ2-2	TRBD2	CASSVAASGGAAGELFF	TGTGCCAGCAGCGTAGCGGCTAGCGGGGGGGCCGCCGGGGAGCTGTTTTTT
.	TRBV10-3	TRBJ2-1	TRBD1	CAISDSRDRGTNEQFF	TGTGCCATCAGTGACTCCCGGGACAGGGGTACAAATGAGCAGTTCTTC
.	TRBV19	TRBJ1-5	TRBD1	CASSWGQGNQPQHF	TGTGCCAGTAGTTGGGGACAGGGGAACCAGCCCCAGCATTTT
few	TRBV3-1/TRBV3-2	TRBJ2-7	.	CASSQDNRVEQYF	TGTGCCAGCAGCCAAGATAACCGGGTGGAGCAGTACTTC
.	TRBV3-1/TRBV3-2	TRBJ1-2	TRBD1	CASSQARPGQSSYTF	TGTGCCAGCAGCCAAGCCCGGCCGGGACAGTCGAGCTACACCTTC
.	TRBV7-6	TRBJ2-7	TRBD1	CASSPETGLYEQYF	TGTGCCAGCAGCCCAGAGACAGGGCTCTACGAGCAGTACTTC
.	TRBV7-9	TRBJ1-2	TRBD1	CASSRRDSFYGYTF	TGTGCCAGCAGCCGCCGGGACAGCTTCTATGGCTACACCTTC
.	TRBV27	TRBJ2-7	TRBD1	CASSLAGQGLEQYF	TGTGCCAGCAGTTTGGCGGGACAGGGTCTCGAGCAGTACTTC
.	TRBV9	TRBJ2-1	TRBD1	CASSAGQEINEQFF	TGTGCCAGCAGCGCGGGACAGGAGATCAATGAGCAGTTCTTC
.	TRBV5-1	TRBJ1-1	.	CASSWGPGTEAFF	TGCGCCAGCAGCTGGGGCCCTGGGACTGAAGCTTTCTTT
once	TRBV11-1	TRBJ2-7	.	CASSLAGTLGYEQYF	TGTGCCAGCAGCTTGGCCGGGACACTAGGTTACGAGCAGTACTTC
few	TRBV27	TRBJ1-2	.	CASSLLEGRTGYTF	TGTGCCAGCAGTTTATTGGAGGGGAGGACTGGCTACACCTTC
.	TRBV3-1/TRBV3-2	TRBJ1-2	TRBD1	CASSQQPGQGASGYTF	TGTGCCAGCAGCCAGCAACCCGGACAGGGGGCGAGTGGCTACACCTTC
.	TRBV9	TRBJ1-1	TRBD1	CASTLVDRGDTEAFF	TGTGCCAGCACCCTTGTGGACAGGGGTGACACTGAAGCTTTCTTT
.	TRBV3-1/TRBV3-2	TRBJ1-1	TRBD1	CASSQEPGQKAFF	TGTGCCAGCAGCCAAGAGCCGGGACAGAAAGCTTTCTTT